The text below deals with one T cell receptor beta chain. No antigen is known for it. A 10-nucleotide random UMI tagged transcripts in template-switch 5'RACE cDNA synthesis. TCRdb called the 5' RACE reads again in MiXCR, with one record for every CDR3 protein. The table includes 65,000 to 85,000 distinct CDR3 sequences, approximately 5.8% detected once. Germline V gene data show CDR1 as GTSNPN and CDR2 as SVGIG (reference sequence). The ends were cut back, 3 bases at V and 0 bases at J, with 9 bases in the middle. The CDR3 spans 14 residues. These data are taken from a study of neurological immune-mediated disorders. Whole-study context: Multiple sclerosis patients numbering approximately 35 comprised some 30 relapsing-remitting and 3 secondary progressive patients. Study-wide results and limits: The study found no CDR3 amino acid sequences shared by expanded clones across subjects, suggesting private repertoires in all groups. As far as clinical or MRI features were concerned, none was associated with the multiple sclerosis repertoire cluster.

Time point indicated: longitudinal time-point 2. V usage is TRBV30 and J usage is TRBJ1-3; D gene uncertain. The TCR comes from a woman in her fifties or sixties with multiple sclerosis. Sequencing used PBMCs. CDR3 sequence: CAWRPRGSGNTIYF. The CDR3 DNA is TGTGCCTGGAGGCCTCGGGGCTCTGGAAACACCATATATTTT.